This T cell receptor (beta chain) is drawn from a study of cytomegalovirus exposure and HLA in healthy donors (dated by TCRdb to the late 2010s). Study-wide context: In an earlier analysis of under 750 of the donors, 250 to 350 Gb of sequence data and 117 million unique TCR beta sequences from about 179 million T cells were reported. Rather than drawing on any new phenotypic data, the later analysis identified candidate immune exposures from TCR beta sequences and the way those sequences occurred across donors. An earlier analysis of 500 to 650 of the donors applied high-throughput TCR beta sequencing to assess whether each TCR beta V gene segment acted as functional or pseudogenic. A later analysis re-analyzed previously published TCR beta repertoires from 550 to 700 donors and added high-resolution HLA genotyping to study TCR occurrence patterns. The study profiled the T cell repertoires of fewer than 850 subjects by immunosequencing and related them to cytomegalovirus serostatus. The aim of the study was to test whether cataloging public T cell receptors could identify signatures of past pathogen exposure. Donor age, sex, ethnicity and CMV serostatus were collected together with the repertoire data. Of the approximately 400 genotyped donors, 81% were placed in the genetic ancestry cluster associated with self-reported Caucasian donors. Genome-wide SNP genotypes for about 65% of the 666 donors were used in a later genetic analysis, which treated that subset as a discovery cohort. HLA typing covered class I and class II loci at four-digit resolution. To predict cytomegalovirus infection status, the study brought together high-throughput TCR immunosequencing, statistical association of individual TCRs with disease status, and machine learning. About five DR-DQ haplotypes were treated as single units for association and clustering because of strong linkage in the cohort. An early release covering some 640 HLA-typed donors comprised about 310 gigabases of sequencing data and some 79 million unique TCR sequences. Every repertoire in the discovery cohort had been generated on one and the same sequencing platform. On average, 235,054 unique TCR beta nucleotide sequences were sequenced per donor among more than 350 genotyped donors of the cohort, with approximately 18% of those sequences being non-productive. A separate validation cohort of over 95 different subjects was used in addition to the 666-subject first cohort. Typing coverage varied by locus: roughly 629-640 donors for A, B, C, DRB1 and DQB1; some 520 for DQA1; about 570 for DPA1; 450 to 480 for DPB1.

Details on this clone: The clone's antigen remains unknown. Base qualities are not recorded, but no much larger clone differs from it by a single base.

The cohort comprised around 700 healthy bone marrow donors. At the time of sampling, every cohort member was nominally healthy, though immune exposures that went unrecorded were likely present. The donor was CMV seronegative and was included in the group of hundreds of seronegative cohort members. A peripheral blood sample was provided by each donor, and peripheral blood mononuclear cells were used for TCR beta sequencing. Genomic DNA was extracted from the blood cell samples with the Qiagen DNeasy Blood Extraction Kit. Findings and caveats that apply to the study as a whole: Compared with the approximately 600-donor mean, donors in an Asian-associated ancestry cluster had fewer N-insertions in productive TCRs, according to a later genetic analysis. A total of some 180 TCR beta chains were listed by the study as associated with cytomegalovirus. Some IMGT-functional V segments, including TRBV6-2 and TRBV6-3, could not be told apart with the 87-base-pair reads, so those segments were excluded. This cohort had only TCR beta chains sequenced, and the lack of alpha or paired-chain data limited which features could be detected. A further reported finding was that TCR beta sequences accurately predicted the HLA-A and HLA-B alleles for most subjects in the first cohort. Most CMV-associated TCR beta chains appeared to be HLA-restricted in a later analysis, and the HLA associations seemed to be driven largely by CMV exposure. Linkage disequilibrium might explain the correlated functional status among segregating V segments, but an unknown experimental factor could not be excluded. A later analysis found that TCR association rates varied across HLA loci, with DRB1 alleles showing the most associated TCRs and HLA-C alleles the fewest. Immune exposure information for the cohort was limited to CMV serostatus. Assigning TCR associations to individual alleles was difficult when HLA alleles, especially DR and DQ, strongly co-occurred. A later analysis associated 16,951 TCR beta sequences with specific HLA alleles at a false discovery rate of 0.05. In a later analysis, HLA-associated TCR beta chains were found to be more clonally expanded and to have lower generation probabilities than equally common non-associated chains. The authors suggested that the approach could potentially be generalized to other disease states and immunological phenotypes. Broadly in line with IMGT annotations, most TCR beta V segments showed up in productive rearrangements about 90% or about 30% of the time in an earlier analysis of 450 to 750 of the donors. In both the original and validation cohorts, the classifier was reported to diagnose cytomegalovirus status with high specificity and sensitivity. A group of highly shared sequence variants was considered likely to be a technical artifact of the sequencing pipeline. V-gene and J-gene trimming of TCR beta chains was associated with a missense DCLRE1C variant in a later genetic analysis, and the association was replicated in an independent cohort. The presence/absence analyses assumed that sequencing depth was roughly uniform across donors, and that assumption may not be true. HLA typing was unavailable for some donors at each locus, so association tests used only the typed subset. The earlier analysis of approximately 590 of the donors excluded over 15 rarely observed V segments, including chromosome 9 orphons, because counts were too low. In vitro tests confirmed that a few of the cytomegalovirus-associated TCR beta chains recognize cytomegalovirus antigens. According to a later analysis, parvovirus B19, influenza, CMV and Epstein-Barr virus appeared linked to several top co-occurrence clusters. Most TCR sequences were observed very rarely across donors, whereas some public TCRs were present in many individuals.

Trimming takes 1 base off V and 3 bases off J; junction bases not matched to a gene: 3. The CDR3 measures 14 amino acids from cysteine to phenylalanine. Solely the CDR3 DNA is kept, with 42 bases framed from the first base. The germline V gene (reference sequence) specifies LNHDA as CDR1 and SQIVND as CDR2. The library was prepared using the immunoSEQ multiplex PCR assay. A mixture of 60 forward primers for TCR Vbeta segments and 13 reverse primers for TCR Jbeta segments was used in the multiplex PCR. The CDR3 region of rearranged TCR beta genes was amplified from genomic DNA by a multiplex PCR assay. Amplified TCR beta libraries were sequenced as 87-base-pair reads on the Illumina HiSeq System. In the authors' own workflow: In a later analysis, around 80 million unique TCR beta chains were counted across the roughly 700 repertoires, and around 11 million of these chains were shared by at least two donors. A nearest-neighbor algorithm error-corrected the raw reads and collapsed the reads into unique sequences, merging closely related sequences to remove PCR and sequencing errors. CDR3 sequences were aligned to IMGT reference sequences to assign V, D and J gene segments. For a sequence to be retained, at least a six-nucleotide match to both a V gene segment and a J gene segment was required. Rearrangements were called productive when the CDR3 lacked stop codons and stayed in frame with V and J; all others were non-productive. Following IMGT convention, CDR3 was defined as the stretch from the second conserved V-encoded cysteine to the conserved J-encoded phenylalanine. The earlier analysis of some 540 of the donors excluded any sequence lacking an unambiguous match to a single V gene segment. An earlier analysis of 500 to 700 of the donors classified V segments as functional when productive rearrangements were above 56.7% and as segregating when the standard deviation between donors was above 5%. A statistical classification framework was built to diagnose cytomegalovirus status from the catalog of TCR beta chain sequences. A later analysis assigned V and J genes by comparing TCR nucleotide sequences with IMGT/GENE-DB human TR gene sequences. Using the TCRdist pipeline, a later analysis assigned CDR3 sequences along with most-parsimonious VDJ recombination scenarios. A later analysis defined each TCR beta chain by its CDR3 amino acid sequence plus V-gene family, and excluded reads lacking a unique V-gene family. As a way to deal with suspected cross-contamination and a sequencing artifact, a later analysis dropped roughly 600 nucleotide sequences that were highly shared and had low generation probability. For each public chain, a later analysis derived a clonal expansion index from normalized ranks of inferred template counts within each repertoire. Generation probabilities in a later analysis came from a VDJ recombination model fitted to out-of-frame rearrangements, and those results were checked against IGoR. A later analysis scored TCR-TCR, TCR-HLA and TCR-CMV co-occurrence with hypergeometric tests, applying a repertoire-size bias correction to TCR pairs. In a later analysis, false discovery rates were estimated by permuting HLA or CMV assignments 20 times. A later analysis grouped co-occurring TCRs with DBSCAN, adding TCRdist sequence similarity when clustering within HLA-allele-positive subsets. For co-occurrence clustering, repertoires with fewer than 30,000 or more than 120,000 public chains were excluded, along with a handful of repertoires with anomalous nucleotide sharing. TCRdb took this table from immuneACCESS and kept in-frame rearrangements with V and J called. Such tables lack part of the clones; where checked against another copy, unresolved V genes explain under half of the gap, and the rest is unexplained. V and J calls and clone size are copied from that table; D and trimming were computed from the DNA. Within this sample are about 140,000 clones, with over 70% of them counted one time only. The ten most abundant clones make up around 4.9% of the sample.

The sequence was collected from a male donor in good health and CMV-seronegative. Material for sequencing was PBMCs. The chain is assembled from TRBV19 and TRBJ2-7; TRBD1 aligns with 7 central bases. The CDR3 in this case is CASSIGGTVYEQYF. DNA sequence: TGTGCCAGTAGTATAGGTGGGACAGTCTACGAGCAGTACTTC.